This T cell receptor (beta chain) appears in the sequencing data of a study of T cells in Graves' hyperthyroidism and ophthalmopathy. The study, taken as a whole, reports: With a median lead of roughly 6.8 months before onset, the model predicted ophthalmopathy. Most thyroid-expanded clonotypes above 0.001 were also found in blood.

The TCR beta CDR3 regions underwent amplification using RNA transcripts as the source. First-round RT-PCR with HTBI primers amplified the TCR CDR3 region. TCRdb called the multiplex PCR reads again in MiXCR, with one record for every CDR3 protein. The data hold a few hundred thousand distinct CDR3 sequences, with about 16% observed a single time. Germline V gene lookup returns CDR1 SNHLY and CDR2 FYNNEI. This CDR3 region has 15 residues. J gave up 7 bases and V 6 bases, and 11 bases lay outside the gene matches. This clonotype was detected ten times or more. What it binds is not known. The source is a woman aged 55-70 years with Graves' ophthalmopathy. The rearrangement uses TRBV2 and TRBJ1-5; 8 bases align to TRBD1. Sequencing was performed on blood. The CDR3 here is CASRATDRVWQPQHF. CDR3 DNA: TGTGCCAGCAGAGCCACGGACAGGGTATGGCAGCCCCAGCATTTT.